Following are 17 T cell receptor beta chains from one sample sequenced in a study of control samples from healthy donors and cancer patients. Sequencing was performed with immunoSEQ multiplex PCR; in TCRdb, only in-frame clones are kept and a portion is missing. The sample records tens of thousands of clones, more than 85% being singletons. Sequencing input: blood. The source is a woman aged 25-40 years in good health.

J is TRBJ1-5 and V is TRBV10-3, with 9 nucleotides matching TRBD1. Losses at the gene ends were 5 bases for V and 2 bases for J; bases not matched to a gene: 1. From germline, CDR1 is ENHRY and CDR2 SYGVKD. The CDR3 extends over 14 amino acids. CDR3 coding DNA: TGTGCCATCAGTACAGGGGGCGGCAATCAGCCCCAGCATTTT. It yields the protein CAISTGGGNQPQHF.

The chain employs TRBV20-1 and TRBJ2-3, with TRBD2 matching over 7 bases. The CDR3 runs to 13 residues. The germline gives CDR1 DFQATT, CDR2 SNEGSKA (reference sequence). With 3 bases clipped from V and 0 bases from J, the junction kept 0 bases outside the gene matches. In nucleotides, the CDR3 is TGCAGTGCTAGTAGCGGGAGCACAGATACGCAGTATTTT. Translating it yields CSASSGSTDTQYF.

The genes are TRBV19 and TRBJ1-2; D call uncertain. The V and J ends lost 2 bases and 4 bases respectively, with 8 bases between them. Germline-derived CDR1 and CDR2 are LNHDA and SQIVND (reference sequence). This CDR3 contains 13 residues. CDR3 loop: CASSIPGSYGYTF. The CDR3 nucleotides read TGTGCCAGTAGTATACCCGGCTCCTATGGCTACACCTTC.

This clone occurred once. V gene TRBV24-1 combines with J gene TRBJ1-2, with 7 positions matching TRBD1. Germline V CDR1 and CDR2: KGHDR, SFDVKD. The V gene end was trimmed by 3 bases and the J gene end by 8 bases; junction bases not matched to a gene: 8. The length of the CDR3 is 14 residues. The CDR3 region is CATSDPDRAWGYTF. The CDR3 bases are TGTGCCACCAGTGATCCCGACAGGGCTTGGGGCTACACCTTC.

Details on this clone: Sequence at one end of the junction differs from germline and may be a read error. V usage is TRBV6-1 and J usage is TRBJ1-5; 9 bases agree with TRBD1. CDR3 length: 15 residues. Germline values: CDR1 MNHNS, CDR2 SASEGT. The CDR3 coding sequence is TGTGCCAGCCGTGACCGGGACAGGGCCGTTCAGCCCCAGCATTTT. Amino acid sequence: CASRDRDRAVQPQHF.

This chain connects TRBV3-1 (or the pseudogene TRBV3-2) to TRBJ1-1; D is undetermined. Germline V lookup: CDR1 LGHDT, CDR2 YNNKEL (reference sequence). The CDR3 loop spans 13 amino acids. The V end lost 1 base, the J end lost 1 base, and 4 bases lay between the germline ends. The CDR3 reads CASSQARNTEAFF. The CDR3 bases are TGTGCCAGCAGCCAAGCCAGGAACACTGAAGCTTTCTTT.

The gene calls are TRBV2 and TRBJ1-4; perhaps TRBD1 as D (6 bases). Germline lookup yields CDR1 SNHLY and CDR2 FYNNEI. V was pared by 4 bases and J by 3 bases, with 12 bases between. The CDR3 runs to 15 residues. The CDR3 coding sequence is TGTGCCAGCAGTGTCGGGAGGGGGGCTAATGAAAAACTGTTTTTT. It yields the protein CASSVGRGANEKLFF. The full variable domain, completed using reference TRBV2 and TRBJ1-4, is EPEVTQTPSHQVTQMGQEVILRCVPISNHLYFYWYRQILGQKVEFLVSFYNNEISEKSEIFDDQFSVERPDGSNFTLKIRSTKLEDSAMYFCASSVGRGANEKLFFGSGTQLSVL.

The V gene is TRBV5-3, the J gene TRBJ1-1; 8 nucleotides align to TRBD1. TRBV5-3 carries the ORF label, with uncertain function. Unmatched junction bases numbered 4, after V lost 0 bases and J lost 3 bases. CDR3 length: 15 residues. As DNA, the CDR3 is TGTGCCAGAAGCTTGGTCAGGGGGCCTGACACTGAAGCTTTCTTT. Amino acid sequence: CARSLVRGPDTEAFF.

The CDR3 is CASSQALRDSGNTIYF. The CDR3 region has the DNA TGTGCCAGCAGCCAAGCTCTACGGGACTCTGGAAACACCATATATTTT. The chain carries TRBV4-2 and TRBJ1-3; no firm D call. Trimming took 1 base from V and 0 from J, leaving 10 bases between them. This CDR3 is built from 16 residues. Germline lookup yields CDR1 LGHNA and CDR2 YNFKEQ.

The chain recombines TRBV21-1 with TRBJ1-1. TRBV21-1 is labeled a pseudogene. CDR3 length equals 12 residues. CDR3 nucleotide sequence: TGTGCCAGCAGGGGTAGGGCGGCTAAAGCTTTCTTT. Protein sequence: CASRGRAAKAFF.

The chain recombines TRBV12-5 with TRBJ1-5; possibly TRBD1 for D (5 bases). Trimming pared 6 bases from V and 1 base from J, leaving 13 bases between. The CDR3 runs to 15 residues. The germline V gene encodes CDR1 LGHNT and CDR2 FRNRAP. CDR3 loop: CASGPPGPSNQPQHF. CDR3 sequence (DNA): TGTGCTAGTGGCCCACCGGGGCCAAGCAATCAGCCCCAGCATTTT.

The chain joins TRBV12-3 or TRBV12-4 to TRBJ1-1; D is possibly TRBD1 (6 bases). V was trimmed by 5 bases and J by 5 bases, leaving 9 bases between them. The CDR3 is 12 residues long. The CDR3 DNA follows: TGTGCCAGCAGTCGACAGGTAACTGAAGCTTTCTTT. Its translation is CASSRQVTEAFF.

The CDR3 reads CASSQEPGGQVSGYTF. The CDR3 nucleotides read TGTGCCAGCAGCCAAGAGCCCGGGGGGCAGGTTTCTGGCTACACCTTC. This rearrangement joins TRBV3-1 (or the pseudogene TRBV3-2) to TRBJ1-2; TRBD1 might be the D (6 bases). The germline V gene has CDR1 LGHDT and CDR2 YNNKEL (reference sequence). V lost 0 bases and J lost 7, with 18 bases in between. CDR3 length: 16 residues.

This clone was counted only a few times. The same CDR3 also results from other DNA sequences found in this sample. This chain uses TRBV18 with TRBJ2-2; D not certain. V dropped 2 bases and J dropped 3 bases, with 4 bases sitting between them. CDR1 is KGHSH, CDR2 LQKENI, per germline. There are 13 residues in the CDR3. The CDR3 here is CASSPADTGELFF. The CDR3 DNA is TGTGCCAGCTCACCAGCGGACACCGGGGAGCTGTTTTTT.

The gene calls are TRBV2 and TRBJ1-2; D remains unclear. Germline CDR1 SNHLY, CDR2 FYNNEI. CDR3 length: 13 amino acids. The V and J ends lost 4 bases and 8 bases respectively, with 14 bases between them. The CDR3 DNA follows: TGTGCCAGCAGTGTCGACACAAAAAGAGGCTACACCTTC. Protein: CASSVDTKRGYTF.

This CDR3 reads CASSLGLGGELFF. The CDR3 DNA is TGCGCCAGCAGCCTCGGACTAGGCGGGGAGCTGTTTTTT. This rearrangement joins TRBV5-1 to TRBJ2-2; 7 bases agree with TRBD2. Germline CDR1 is SGHRS and CDR2 is YFSETQ. This CDR3 is built from 13 residues. After removal of 4 bases from V and 7 bases from J, the junction contained 4 bases not matched to a gene.

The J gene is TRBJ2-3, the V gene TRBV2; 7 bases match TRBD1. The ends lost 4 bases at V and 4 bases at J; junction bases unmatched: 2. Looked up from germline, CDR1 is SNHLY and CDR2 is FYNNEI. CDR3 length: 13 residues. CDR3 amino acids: CASSGDSADTQYF. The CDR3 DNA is TGTGCCAGCAGTGGGGACAGTGCAGATACGCAGTATTTT.